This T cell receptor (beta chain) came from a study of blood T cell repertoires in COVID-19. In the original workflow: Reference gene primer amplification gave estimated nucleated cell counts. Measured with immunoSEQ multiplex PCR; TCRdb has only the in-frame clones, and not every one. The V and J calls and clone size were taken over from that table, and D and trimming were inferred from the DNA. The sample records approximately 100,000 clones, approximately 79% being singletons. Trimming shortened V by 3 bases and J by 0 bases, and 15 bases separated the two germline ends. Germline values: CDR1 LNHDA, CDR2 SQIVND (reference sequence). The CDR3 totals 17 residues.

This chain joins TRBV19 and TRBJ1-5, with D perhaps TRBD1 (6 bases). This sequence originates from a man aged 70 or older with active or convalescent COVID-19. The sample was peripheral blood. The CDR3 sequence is CASSINRQVDSNQPQHF. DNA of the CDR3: TGTGCCAGTAGTATCAATAGACAGGTCGATAGCAATCAGCCCCAGCATTTT. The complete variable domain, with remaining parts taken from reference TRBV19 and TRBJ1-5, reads DGGITQSPKYLFRKEGQNVTLSCEQNLNHDAMYWYRQDPGQGLRLIYYSQIVNDFQKGDIAEGYSVSREKKESFPLTVTSAQKNPTAFYLCASSINRQVDSNQPQHFGDGTRLSIL.